This T cell receptor beta chain was observed in a study of control samples from healthy donors and cancer patients. Some clones are missing from TCRdb's copy, which holds only in-frame ones; the method was immunoSEQ multiplex PCR. The data show some 100,000 clones, with 90% seen just once and under 4.5% held by the top ten. V shed 1 base and J 4 bases; nucleotides not matched to a gene: 6. The CDR3 length is 15 residues. Germline V lookup: CDR1 MDHEN, CDR2 SYDVKM. V gene TRBV28 combines with J gene TRBJ1-2; the match to TRBD1 covers 7 bases. Material: blood. The sequence was collected from a human donor in good health. The donor label of this sample is uncertain. CDR3 amino acids: CASSLLRDSRYGYTF. The DNA of the CDR3 is TGTGCCAGCAGTTTATTAAGGGACAGTCGCTATGGCTACACCTTC.